This TCR beta chain was identified in a study of blood T cells in healthy people across ages. To note about this clonotype: With a much larger clone just one base away, this may be a read error.

With a J-beta primer mix and a sample-barcoded 5' primer, a second PCR ran roughly 6 to 11 cycles. The authors tagged each cDNA molecule using a template-switch adaptor with 12 random nucleotides. TCRdb independently ran MiXCR on the 5' RACE reads; one entry per CDR3 protein. The sample has 850,000 to 1,100,000 distinct CDR3 sequences, 30% to 40% seen once. Germline V gene lookup returns CDR1 SGHVS and CDR2 FQNEAQ. The CDR3 is 17 residues long. Trimming shortened V by 2 bases and J by 1 base, and 15 bases separated the two germline ends. The J gene is TRBJ1-5, the V gene TRBV7-8; D gene ambiguous. The material sequenced was blood. This receptor was obtained from a man aged 18-30 years in good health. Here the CDR3 DNA reads TGTGCCAGCAGCTTAAGAGAGACAAGCCTCAGCAATCAGCCCCAGCATTTT. Protein product: CASSLRETSLSNQPQHF. The whole variable domain, remainder taken from reference TRBV7-8 and TRBJ1-5, is GAGVSQSPRYKVAKRGQDVALRCDPISGHVSLFWYQQALGQGPEFLTYFQNEAQLDKSGLPSDRFFAERPEGSVSTLKIQRTQQEDSAVYLCASSLRETSLSNQPQHFGDGTRLSIL.